The next 18 T cell receptor beta chains were all read from a single sample in a study of T-cell memory formation after mild COVID-19 (dated by TCRdb to about 2021). Library construction relied on 5' RACE. The sequencing machine was an Illumina NovaSeq 6000. In-frame beta chains were kept once TCRdb had trimmed the public reads at Q25 with fastp and called clones with MiXCR. Each CDR3 protein appears once, grouped with its most common genes and DNA. The sample table records about 290,000 distinct CDR3 sequences; less than 20% of these occur just once. Of the sample, 22% falls within the top ten clones. Sample: PBMCs or a T cell subset sorted from them (not recorded which). These receptors all stem from a man aged 18 to 30 who had mild COVID-19 (a few samples of this study predate the infection). The sample titles of this study are shuffled in the database, so cell type and time point are left out; the donor was told from shared clones.

This clonotype was found a few times. The chain is built from TRBV5-1 and TRBJ2-7, with D unclear. Germline V gene sequence: CDR1 SGHRS, CDR2 YFSETQ. V lost 5 bases and J lost 7, with 25 bases in between. CDR3 length: 16 amino acids. The CDR3 DNA reads TGCGCCAGCAGTTCCTCGGCCGGCCTTTCACCTCGGGAGCAGTACTTC. Protein sequence: CASSSSAGLSPREQYF.

Ten or more counts support this clonotype. The chain uses TRBV5-1 and TRBJ2-2; 7 bases match TRBD2. Germline V lookup: CDR1 SGHRS, CDR2 YFSETQ. V shed 0 bases, J shed 4 bases, and the junction held 9 bases outside the gene matches. CDR3 length equals 17 residues. The CDR3 spells CASSLGATSWGTGELFF. The CDR3 DNA follows: TGCGCCAGCAGCTTGGGCGCGACTAGCTGGGGCACCGGGGAGCTGTTTTTT.

V and J are TRBV19 and TRBJ1-5; D not certain. This CDR3 contains 11 residues. From germline, CDR1 is LNHDA and CDR2 SQIVND (reference sequence). V was pared by 5 bases and J by 5 bases, with 4 bases between. The CDR3 loop is CASSGYQPQHF. The CDR3 bases are TGTGCCAGTAGTGGATATCAGCCCCAGCATTTT.

There are a few counts of this clonotype. The chain has TRBV7-2 and TRBJ1-4, with D maybe TRBD1 (5 bases). The CDR3 totals 15 residues. Germline assignment: CDR1 SGHTA and CDR2 FQGNSA. The ends were cut back, 4 bases at V and 8 bases at J, with 17 bases in the middle. The CDR3 loop reads CASSSNRGTQEKLFF. The CDR3 DNA follows: TGTGCCAGCAGCTCCAACCGGGGCACCCAGGAAAAACTGTTTTTT.

This clonotype was seen ten or more times. The chain is built from TRBV12-3 or TRBV12-4 and TRBJ2-5, with 7 bases lining up with TRBD2. The CDR3 has 14 residues. Germline trimming cut 1 base from V and 3 bases from J; bases unmatched to any gene: 2. The CDR3 protein is CASSLDGGKETQYF. The CDR3 DNA sequence: TGTGCCAGCAGTTTAGACGGGGGGAAAGAGACCCAGTACTTC.

This clonotype was seen only a few times. The chain uses TRBV20-1 and TRBJ2-7, with D unclear. This CDR3 region has 11 residues. V was pared by 4 bases and J by 3 bases, with 7 bases between. The V gene's germline CDR1 is DFQATT and CDR2 SNEGSKA (reference sequence). CDR3 amino acids: CSAINSYEQYF. The CDR3 bases are TGCAGTGCTATTAACAGCTACGAGCAGTACTTC.

This clonotype was seen many times. The chain carries TRBV10-3 and TRBJ2-7; D perhaps matches TRBD2 (6 bases). V lost 0 bases to trimming and J lost 1 base, with 7 bases between them. The CDR3 consists of 14 residues. Looked up from germline, CDR1 is ENHRY and CDR2 is SYGVKD. The CDR3 DNA follows: TGTGCCATCAGTGAGTCTAGCGGATCCTACGAGCAGTACTTC. As protein: CAISESSGSYEQYF.

The count of this clonotype is one. The chain uses TRBV27 and TRBJ2-2; D unresolved. Trimming removed 5 bases at V and 7 bases at J, with 20 bases between. The CDR3 is made up of 16 amino acids. The germline V gene encodes CDR1 MNHEY and CDR2 SMNVEV (reference sequence). The CDR3, as DNA: TGTGCCAGCAGTGCCGACCTGGGCATGACACTCGGGGAGCTGTTTTTT. Translated, it gives CASSADLGMTLGELFF.

This clonotype showed up just a few times. V is TRBV20-1 and J is TRBJ2-3; D may be TRBD1 (5 bases). Germline loops: CDR1 DFQATT, CDR2 SNEGSKA (reference sequence). This CDR3 comprises 11 residues. CDR3 region: CAVGAADTQYF. The CDR3 DNA reads as TGCGCTGTAGGGGCTGCAGATACGCAGTATTTT.

This clonotype was picked up a small number of times. This chain links TRBV29-1 with TRBJ2-4; a possible D gene is TRBD1 (6 bases). The CDR3 has 13 amino acids. CDR1 and CDR2 from the germline V gene are SQVTM and ANQGSEA. Trimming took off 6 bases at V and 5 bases at J, with 14 bases between the two ends. The CDR3 DNA is TGCAGCGTCATTCGGGACACAGAAAACATTCAGTACTTC. Amino acids: CSVIRDTENIQYF.

Points on this clonotype: Being one base from a much bigger clone, this may be a read error. The V call is TRBV6-4, the J call TRBJ2-2; tentative D call: TRBD2 (6 bases). The germline gives CDR1 MRHNA, CDR2 SNTAGT. The CDR3 spans 17 residues. The CDR3 DNA is TGTGCCAGCAGTGACTCGATTCCAGGGACTGGGACCGTGGAGCTGTTTTTT. It encodes CASSDSIPGTGTVELFF.

The sample holds a few counts of this clonotype. The CDR3 DNA reads TGCGCCAGCAGCCAAAAGCAGTACACCGGGGAGCTGTTTTTT. As protein: CASSQKQYTGELFF. The rearrangement links TRBV4-3 to TRBJ2-2; D is unclear. CDR3 length equals 14 residues. V lost 2 bases and J 3 bases, leaving 7 bases between the germline ends. The germline V gene has CDR1 LGHNA and CDR2 YSLEER.

The chain employs TRBV4-3 and TRBJ1-1; 7 bases map to TRBD1. Per germline, CDR1 LGHNA and CDR2 YSLEER. Losses at the gene ends were 3 bases for V and 1 base for J; bases not matched to a gene: 5. The CDR3 is 15 amino acids. The CDR3 sequence is CASSQGTVWNTEAFF. DNA for the CDR3: TGCGCCAGCAGCCAGGGGACAGTATGGAACACTGAAGCTTTCTTT.

The chain links TRBV19 to TRBJ1-5, with D hard to call. The CDR3 sequence is 13 residues long. The germline V gene has CDR1 LNHDA and CDR2 SQIVND (reference sequence). V shed 5 bases and J shed 7 bases, with 12 bases lying between them. The CDR3 coding sequence is TGTGCCAGTAGTCCACGGTTGTGGCAGCCCCAGCATTTT. Translated: CASSPRLWQPQHF.

This clonotype was seen a handful of times. In DNA, the CDR3 is TGTGCCAGCAGTTTAGAGGGCAGTAGGAATGAGCAGTTCTTC. Its translation: CASSLEGSRNEQFF. V and J are TRBV27 and TRBJ2-1; a weak D match, TRBD2 (5 bases). V lost 2 bases to trimming and J lost 7 bases, with 12 bases between them. The CDR3 is made up of 14 amino acids. CDR1 is MNHEY, CDR2 SMNVEV, per germline (reference sequence).

The J gene is TRBJ1-1, the V gene TRBV9, with D possibly matching TRBD1 (6 bases). The CDR3 has 15 residues. Germline values: CDR1 SGDLS, CDR2 YYNGEE. Trimming cost V 3 bases and J 0 bases, with 12 bases left between them. Here the CDR3 DNA reads TGTGCCAGCAGCGCCCGGACAGCCATGAACACTGAAGCTTTCTTT. This gives the protein CASSARTAMNTEAFF.

The CDR3 loop reads CASTLTGEGSPQHF. The CDR3 DNA reads as TGTGCCAGCACCCTGACGGGAGAGGGATCGCCCCAGCATTTT. The chain links TRBV2 to TRBJ1-5; D is unclear. CDR3 length: 14 residues. The V and J ends lost 7 bases and 9 bases respectively, with 19 bases between them. CDR1 is SNHLY and CDR2 is FYNNEI in the germline V gene.

This clonotype was seen repeatedly, ten times or more. This chain links TRBV12-3 or TRBV12-4 with TRBJ2-1, with 10 positions matching TRBD2. V lost 6 bases and J lost 4; bases outside the gene matches: 6. The CDR3 is made up of 15 amino acids. In nucleotides, the CDR3 is TGTGCCAGCAGACCGCTAGCGGGGGATTACAATGAGCAGTTCTTC. Amino acid sequence: CASRPLAGDYNEQFF.